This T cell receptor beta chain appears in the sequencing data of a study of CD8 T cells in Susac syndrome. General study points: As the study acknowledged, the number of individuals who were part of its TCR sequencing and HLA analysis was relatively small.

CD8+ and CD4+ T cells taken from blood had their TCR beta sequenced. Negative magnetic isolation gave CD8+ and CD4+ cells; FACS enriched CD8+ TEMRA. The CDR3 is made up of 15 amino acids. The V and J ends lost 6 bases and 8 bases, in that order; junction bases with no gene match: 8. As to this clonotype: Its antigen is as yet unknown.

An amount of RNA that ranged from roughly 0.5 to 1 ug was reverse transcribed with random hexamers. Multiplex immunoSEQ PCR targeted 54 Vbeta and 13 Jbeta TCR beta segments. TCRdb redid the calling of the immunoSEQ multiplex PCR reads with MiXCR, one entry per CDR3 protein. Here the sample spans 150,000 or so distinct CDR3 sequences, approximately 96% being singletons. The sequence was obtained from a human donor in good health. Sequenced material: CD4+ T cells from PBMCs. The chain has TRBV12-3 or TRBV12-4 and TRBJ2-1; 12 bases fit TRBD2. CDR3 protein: CASSLRLAGADEQFF. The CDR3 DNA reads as TGTGCCAGCAGCCTCAGACTAGCGGGGGCTGATGAGCAGTTCTTC.